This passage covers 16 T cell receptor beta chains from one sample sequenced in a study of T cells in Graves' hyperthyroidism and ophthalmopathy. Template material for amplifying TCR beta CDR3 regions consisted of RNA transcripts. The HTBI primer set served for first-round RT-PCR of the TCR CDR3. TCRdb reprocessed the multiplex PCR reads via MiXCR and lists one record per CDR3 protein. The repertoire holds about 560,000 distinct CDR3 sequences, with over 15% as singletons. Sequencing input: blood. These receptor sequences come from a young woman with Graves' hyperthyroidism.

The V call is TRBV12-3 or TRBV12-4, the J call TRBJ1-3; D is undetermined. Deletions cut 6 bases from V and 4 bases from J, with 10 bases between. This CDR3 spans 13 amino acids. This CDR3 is CASSLGWGNTIYF. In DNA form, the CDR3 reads TGTGCCAGCAGCCTAGGATGGGGAAACACCATATATTTT.

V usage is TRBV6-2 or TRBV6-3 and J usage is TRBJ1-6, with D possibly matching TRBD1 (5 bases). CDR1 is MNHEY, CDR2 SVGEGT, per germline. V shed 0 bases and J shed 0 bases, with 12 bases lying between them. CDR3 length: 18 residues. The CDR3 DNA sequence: TGTGCCAGCAGTTACTCCCTGGCAGGGAGCTCCTATAATTCACCCCTCCACTTT. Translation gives CASSYSLAGSSYNSPLHF.

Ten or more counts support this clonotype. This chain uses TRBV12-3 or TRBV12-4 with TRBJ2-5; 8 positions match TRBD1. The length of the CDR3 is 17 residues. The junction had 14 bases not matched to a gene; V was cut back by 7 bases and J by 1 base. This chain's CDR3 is CASTPFAGTGVQETQYF. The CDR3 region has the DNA TGTGCCAGCACCCCCTTCGCCGGGACAGGAGTCCAAGAGACCCAGTACTTC.

As DNA, the CDR3 is TGCAGTGCTAGGGGGTTTAGCGGGGGGGCCGAGAAAGAGACCCAGTACTTC. Translated: CSARGFSGGAEKETQYF. The chain carries TRBV20-1 and TRBJ2-5; 11 bases align to TRBD2. J lost 3 bases, V lost 3 bases, and 12 bases had no gene match. CDR3 size: 17 residues. Germline CDR1 DFQATT, CDR2 SNEGSKA (reference sequence).

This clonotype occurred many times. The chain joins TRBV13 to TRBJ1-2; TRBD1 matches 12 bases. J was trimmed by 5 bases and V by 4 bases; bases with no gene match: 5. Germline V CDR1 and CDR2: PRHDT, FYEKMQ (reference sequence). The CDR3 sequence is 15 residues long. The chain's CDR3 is CASSSPGQGAYGYTF. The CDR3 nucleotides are TGTGCCAGCAGCTCGCCGGGACAGGGGGCGTATGGCTACACCTTC.

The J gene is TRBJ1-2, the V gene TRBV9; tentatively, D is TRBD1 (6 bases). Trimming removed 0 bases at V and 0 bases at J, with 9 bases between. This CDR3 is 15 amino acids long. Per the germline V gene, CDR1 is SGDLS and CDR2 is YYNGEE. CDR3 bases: TGTGCCAGCAGCGTAGACGGGGGGCCTAACTATGGCTACACCTTC. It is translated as CASSVDGGPNYGYTF.

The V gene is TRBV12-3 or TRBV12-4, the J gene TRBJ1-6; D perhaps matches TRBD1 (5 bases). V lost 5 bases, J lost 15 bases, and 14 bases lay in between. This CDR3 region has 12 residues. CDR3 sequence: CASSLLGGNLHF. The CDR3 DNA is TGTGCCAGCAGTCTCCTTGGGGGGAACCTCCACTTT.

The CDR3 DNA follows: TGTGCCAGCAGCCAAGGGAAGCGGGAGGGCCCCGCCAAAAACATTCAGTACTTC. Translating it yields CASSQGKREGPAKNIQYF. The V gene is TRBV7-9, the J gene TRBJ2-4; the match to TRBD2 covers 10 bases. There are 18 residues in the CDR3. V was clipped by 5 bases and J by 1 base; unmatched bases: 11. CDR1 and CDR2 from the germline V gene are SEHNR and FQNEAQ (reference sequence).

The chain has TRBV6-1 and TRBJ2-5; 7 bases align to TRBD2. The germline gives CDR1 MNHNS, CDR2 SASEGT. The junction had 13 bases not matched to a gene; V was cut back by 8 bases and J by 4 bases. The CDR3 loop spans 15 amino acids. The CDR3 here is CASGARPAGRETQYF. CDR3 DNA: TGTGCCAGCGGCGCCCGACCAGCGGGACGAGAGACCCAGTACTTC.

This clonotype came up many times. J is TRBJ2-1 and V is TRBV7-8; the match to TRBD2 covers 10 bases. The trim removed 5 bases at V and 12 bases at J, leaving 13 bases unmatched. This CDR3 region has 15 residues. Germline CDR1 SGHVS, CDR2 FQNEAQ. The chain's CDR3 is CASSTGLAVGIWQFF. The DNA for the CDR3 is TGTGCCAGCAGCACAGGACTAGCGGTGGGGATATGGCAGTTCTTC.

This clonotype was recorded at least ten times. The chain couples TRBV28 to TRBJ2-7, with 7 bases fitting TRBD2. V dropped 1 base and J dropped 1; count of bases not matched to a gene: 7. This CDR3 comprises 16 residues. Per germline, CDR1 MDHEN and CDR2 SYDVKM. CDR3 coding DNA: TGTGCCAGCAGTTTATCCTCGACTAGCAGATCCTACGAGCAGTACTTC. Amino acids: CASSLSSTSRSYEQYF.

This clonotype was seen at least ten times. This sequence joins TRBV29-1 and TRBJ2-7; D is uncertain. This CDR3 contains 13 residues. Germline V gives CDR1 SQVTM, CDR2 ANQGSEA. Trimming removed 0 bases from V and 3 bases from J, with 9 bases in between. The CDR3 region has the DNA TGCAGCGTTGAAGAGCCCCCGGACTACGAGCAGTACTTC. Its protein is CSVEEPPDYEQYF.

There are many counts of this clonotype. CDR3 nucleotide sequence: TGTGCCAGCAGGTACCGGGGGGGGCCTCAAACAGATACGCAGTATTTT. Its protein product is CASRYRGGPQTDTQYF. The chain combines TRBV11-3 with TRBJ2-3; TRBD2 matches at 8 bases. Germline CDR1 reads SGHNT; CDR2 reads YENEEA. The J segment lost 3 bases and the V segment lost 6 bases, leaving 11 bases of the junction unmatched. CDR3 length: 16 residues.

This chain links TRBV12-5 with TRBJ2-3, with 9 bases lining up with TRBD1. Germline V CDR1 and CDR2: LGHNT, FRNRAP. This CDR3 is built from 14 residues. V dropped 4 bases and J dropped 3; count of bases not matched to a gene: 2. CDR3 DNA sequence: TGTGCTAGTGGTTCGACAGGGGGGACAGATACGCAGTATTTT. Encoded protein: CASGSTGGTDTQYF.

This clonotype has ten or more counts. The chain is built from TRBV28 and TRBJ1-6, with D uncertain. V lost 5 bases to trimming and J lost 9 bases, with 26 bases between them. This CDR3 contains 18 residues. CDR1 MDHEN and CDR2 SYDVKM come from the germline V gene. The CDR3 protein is CASSPITGGLEKRSPLHF. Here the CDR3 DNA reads TGTGCCAGCAGTCCGATTACTGGTGGGTTGGAGAAGCGTTCACCCCTCCACTTT.

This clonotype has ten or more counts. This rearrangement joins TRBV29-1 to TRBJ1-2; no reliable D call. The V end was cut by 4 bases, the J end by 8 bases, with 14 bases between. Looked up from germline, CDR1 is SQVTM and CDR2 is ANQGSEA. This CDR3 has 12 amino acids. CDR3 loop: CSVVKGKGGYTF. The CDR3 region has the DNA TGCAGCGTTGTAAAGGGTAAAGGGGGCTACACCTTC. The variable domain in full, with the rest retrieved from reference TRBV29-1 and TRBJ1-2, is SAVISQKPSRDICQRGTSLTIQCQVDSQVTMMFWYRQQPGQSLTLIATANQGSEATYESGFVIDKFPISRPNLTFSTLTVSNMSPEDSSIYLCSVVKGKGGYTFGSGTRLTVV.